The 17 T cell receptor beta chains below all came from one sample that was sequenced in a study of lymphopenia after photon versus proton radiotherapy. Using immunoSEQ multiplex PCR, the repertoire was profiled, and TCRdb retains in-frame clones only, with some absent. Among some 25,000 clones, roughly 90% were seen once, and the ten largest hold approximately 18%. Material: peripheral blood, obtained from a patient treated with photon-based radiotherapy. The receptors come from a man aged 50-60 years with gastric cancer.

The chain is built from TRBV5-1 and TRBJ1-2; TRBD1 matches 8 bases. V was pared by 4 bases and J by 4 bases, with 12 bases of the junction left unmatched. Germline CDR1 and CDR2: SGHRS and YFSETQ. This CDR3 comprises 16 residues. The CDR3 protein is CASSPTTGELGYGYTF. CDR3 in DNA: TGCGCCAGCAGCCCCACGACAGGGGAGTTGGGCTATGGCTACACCTTC.

This clone came up once. The chain combines TRBV5-1 with TRBJ1-3; D uncertain. The ends were cut back, 3 bases at V and 2 bases at J, with 6 bases in the middle. The CDR3 runs 13 residues. Germline values: CDR1 SGHRS, CDR2 YFSETQ. This CDR3 is CASSYTTGNTIYF. The CDR3 region has the DNA TGCGCCAGCAGCTACACGACTGGAAACACCATATATTTT.

The CDR3 region has the DNA TGTGCCAGCAGCGTAGTTGCGGGGGGGCCGGGGGCCAAAAACATTCAGTACTTC. This sequence encodes CASSVVAGGPGAKNIQYF. The chain joins TRBV9 to TRBJ2-4, with 9 positions matching TRBD2. The germline V gene encodes CDR1 SGDLS and CDR2 YYNGEE. The CDR3 is 18 residues long. V shed 0 bases and J 1 base; nucleotides not matched to a gene: 8.

The chain is built from TRBV29-1 and TRBJ2-7; D is perhaps TRBD1 (5 bases). V was clipped by 7 bases and J by 0 bases, with 13 bases between them. CDR1 SQVTM and CDR2 ANQGSEA come from the germline V gene. This CDR3 is built from 13 residues. CDR3 loop: CSAWGITSYEQYF. In DNA, the CDR3 is TGCAGCGCATGGGGCATTACCTCCTACGAGCAGTACTTC.

This chain uses TRBV30 with TRBJ1-2, with D possibly TRBD1 on 6 matching bases. Trimming took off 3 bases at V and 3 bases at J, with 14 bases between the two ends. The CDR3 length is 14 residues. Germline-derived CDR1 and CDR2 are GTSNPN and SVGIG (reference sequence). CDR3 sequence reads: CAWRTGVGDYGYTF. In nucleotides, the CDR3 is TGTGCCTGGAGGACAGGCGTGGGTGACTATGGCTACACCTTC. Variable domain in full (rest from reference TRBV30 and TRBJ1-2): SQTIHQWPATLVQPVGSPLSLECTVEGTSNPNLYWYRQAAGRGLQLLFYSVGIGQISSEVPQNLSASRPQDRQFILSSKKLLLSDSGFYLCAWRTGVGDYGYTFGSGTRLTVV.

The chain has TRBV19 and TRBJ2-3, with TRBD2 matching 14 bases. Germline V lookup: CDR1 LNHDA, CDR2 SQIVND (reference sequence). This CDR3 spans 15 amino acids. Trimming removed 5 bases from V and 4 bases from J; junction bases left unmatched: 2. CDR3 sequence (DNA): TGTGCCAGTAGTGGGACTAGCGGGGGACCAGATACGCAGTATTTT. Its translation: CASSGTSGGPDTQYF.

The chain has TRBV6-4 and TRBJ2-1, with D uncertain. This CDR3 comprises 13 residues. Trimming left V 5 bases short and J 0 bases short, with 5 bases between. CDR1 is MRHNA and CDR2 is SNTAGT in the germline V gene. CDR3 sequence: CASSRNSYNEQFF. CDR3 nucleotides: TGTGCCAGCAGTCGAAACTCCTACAATGAGCAGTTCTTC.

This sequence joins TRBV2 and TRBJ2-4, with 7 bases matching TRBD2. The CDR3 is 14 amino acids. Trimming cost V 10 bases and J 6 bases; bases outside gene matches: 12. Germline CDR1 reads SNHLY; CDR2 reads FYNNEI. This chain's CDR3 is CATTIGGGTNIQYF. DNA for the CDR3: TGTGCCACCACCATTGGGGGGGGGACAAACATTCAGTACTTC.

This clone appeared once. V gene TRBV19 combines with J gene TRBJ2-5; 7 bases line up with TRBD2. CDR1 and CDR2 from the germline V gene are LNHDA and SQIVND (reference sequence). The CDR3 contains 14 residues. The V and J ends lost 5 bases and 3 bases, in that order; junction bases with no gene match: 6. The CDR3 region is CASSPGTTKETQYF. CDR3 sequence (DNA): TGTGCCAGTAGTCCTGGGACTACTAAAGAGACCCAGTACTTC.

The V gene is TRBV11-2, the J gene TRBJ2-7; D remains ambiguous. Deletions cut 1 base from V and 5 bases from J, with 6 bases between. This CDR3 is built from 12 residues. Germline CDR1 reads SGHAT; CDR2 reads FQNNGV. CDR3 in amino acids: CASSLGANEQYF. DNA for the CDR3: TGTGCCAGCAGCTTAGGGGCTAACGAGCAGTACTTC. Complete variable domain (other parts from reference TRBV11-2 and TRBJ2-7): EAGVAQSPRYKIIEKRQSVAFWCNPISGHATLYWYQQILGQGPKLLIQFQNNGVVDDSQLPKDRFSAERLKGVDSTLKIQPAKLEDSAVYLCASSLGANEQYFGPGTRLTVT.

J is TRBJ2-5 and V is TRBV9; possible D gene TRBD2, 6 bases. Trimming shortened V by 3 bases and J by 2 bases, and 11 bases separated the two germline ends. Germline assignment: CDR1 SGDLS and CDR2 YYNGEE. This CDR3 spans 14 amino acids. In DNA form, the CDR3 reads TGTGCCAGCAGCGCCCTCGCGGGGCAAGAGACCCAGTACTTC. This gives the protein CASSALAGQETQYF.

The gene calls are TRBV5-6 and TRBJ2-1; a possible D gene is TRBD2 (6 bases). The CDR3 sequence is 16 residues long. V dropped 0 bases and J dropped 4 bases, with 14 bases sitting between them. Germline loops: CDR1 SGHDT, CDR2 YYEEEE. CDR3 in DNA: TGTGCCAGCAGCTTGGTCGGCGGGGTAGGATACAATGAGCAGTTCTTC. Translation gives CASSLVGGVGYNEQFF.

The CDR3 region has the DNA TGTGCCACCAGCCCACTGCGAGGGGCCCACGAGCAGTACGTC. The encoded protein is CATSPLRGAHEQYV. The chain carries TRBV15 and TRBJ2-7; D possibly matches TRBD1 or TRBD2 (5 bases each). The V gene lost 5 bases and the J gene lost 5 bases, with 16 bases spanning the gap. Per the germline V gene, CDR1 is LNHNV and CDR2 is YYDKDF (reference sequence). CDR3 size: 14 residues.

The CDR3 loop is CASSFRPLAAQETQYF. The CDR3 DNA reads TGTGCCAGCAGCTTCCGGCCACTAGCGGCCCAAGAGACCCAGTACTTC. The chain links TRBV7-2 to TRBJ2-5; TRBD2 agrees at 8 bases. Germline V gene data show CDR1 as SGHTA and CDR2 as FQGNSA. CDR3 size: 16 residues. Unmatched junction bases numbered 7, after V lost 3 bases and J lost 1 base.

This clone was found once. V gene TRBV25-1 combines with J gene TRBJ2-2, with D perhaps matching TRBD1 (5 bases). The V end lost 3 bases, the J end lost 7 bases, and 6 bases lay between the germline ends. The CDR3 has 12 residues. CDR1 is MGHDK, CDR2 SYGVNS, per germline. The CDR3, as DNA: TGTGCCAGCAGTGATAGGGGCGGGGAGCTGTTTTTT. Encoded protein: CASSDRGGELFF.

On this clone itself: One end of the junction fails to match germline, which may point to a read error. The sample holds other DNA sequences that translate to the same CDR3. The chain is built from TRBV7-3 and TRBJ2-2, with unresolved D. This CDR3 has 13 residues. Germline V gene lookup returns CDR1 SGHTA and CDR2 FQGTGA. CDR3 sequence: CASSLTNTGELFF. DNA for the CDR3: TGTGCCAGCAGCCTAACTAACACCGGGGAGCTGTTTTTT.

The J gene is TRBJ2-3, the V gene TRBV11-2, with D unclear. The CDR3 has 16 amino acids. The V end lost 0 bases, the J end lost 1 base, and 11 bases lay between the germline ends. The germline gives CDR1 SGHAT, CDR2 FQNNGV. CDR3 sequence (DNA): TGTGCCAGCAGCTTAGAAGTCCTCTTAGGCACAGATACGCAGTATTTT. Residues: CASSLEVLLGTDTQYF.